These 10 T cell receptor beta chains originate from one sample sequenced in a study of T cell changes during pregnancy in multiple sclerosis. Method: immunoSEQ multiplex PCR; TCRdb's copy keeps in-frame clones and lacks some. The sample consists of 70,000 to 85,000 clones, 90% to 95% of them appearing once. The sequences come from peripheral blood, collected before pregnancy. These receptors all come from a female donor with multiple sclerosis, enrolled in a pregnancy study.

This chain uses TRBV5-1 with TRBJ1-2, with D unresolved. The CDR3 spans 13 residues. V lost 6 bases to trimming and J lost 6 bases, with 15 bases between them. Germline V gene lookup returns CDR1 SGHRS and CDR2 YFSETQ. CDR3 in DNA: TGCGCCAGCACGTCCGGAGGGAGCGATGGCTACACCTTC. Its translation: CASTSGGSDGYTF.

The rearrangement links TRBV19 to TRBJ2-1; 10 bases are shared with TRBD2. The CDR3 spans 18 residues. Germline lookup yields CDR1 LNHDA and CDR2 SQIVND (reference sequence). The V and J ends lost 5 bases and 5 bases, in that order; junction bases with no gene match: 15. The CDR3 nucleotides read TGTGCCAGTAGTTTAGGACTAGCGGATTACTTAAGGCACAATGAGCAGTTCTTC. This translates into CASSLGLADYLRHNEQFF.

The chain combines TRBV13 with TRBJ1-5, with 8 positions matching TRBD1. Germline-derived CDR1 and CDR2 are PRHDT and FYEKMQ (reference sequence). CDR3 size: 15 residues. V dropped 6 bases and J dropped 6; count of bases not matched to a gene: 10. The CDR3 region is CASSYRGGSAQPQHF. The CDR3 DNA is TGTGCCAGCAGTTACAGGGGGGGAAGTGCTCAGCCCCAGCATTTT.

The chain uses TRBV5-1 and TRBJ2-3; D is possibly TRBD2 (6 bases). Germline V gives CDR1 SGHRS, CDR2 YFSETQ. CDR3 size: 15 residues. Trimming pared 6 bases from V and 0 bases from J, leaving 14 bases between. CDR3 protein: CASMPAGLSTDTQYF. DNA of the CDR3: TGCGCCAGCATGCCGGCGGGGTTGAGCACAGATACGCAGTATTTT. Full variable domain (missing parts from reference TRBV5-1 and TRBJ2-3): KAGVTQTPRYLIKTRGQQVTLSCSPISGHRSVSWYQQTPGQGLQFLFEYFSETQRNKGNFPGRFSGRQFSNSRSEMNVSTLELGDSALYLCASMPAGLSTDTQYFGPGTRLTVL.

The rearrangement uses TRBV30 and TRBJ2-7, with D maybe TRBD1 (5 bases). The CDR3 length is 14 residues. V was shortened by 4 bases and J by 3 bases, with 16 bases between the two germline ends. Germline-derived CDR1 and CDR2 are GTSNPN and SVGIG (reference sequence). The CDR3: CAWNTGIGFYEQYF. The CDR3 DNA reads TGTGCCTGGAATACAGGAATTGGATTCTACGAGCAGTACTTC.

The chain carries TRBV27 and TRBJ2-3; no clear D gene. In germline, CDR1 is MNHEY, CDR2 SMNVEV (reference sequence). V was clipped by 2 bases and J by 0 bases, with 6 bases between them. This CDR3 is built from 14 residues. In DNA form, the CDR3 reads TGTGCCAGCAGTTTAGACTTTAGCACAGATACGCAGTATTTT. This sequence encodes CASSLDFSTDTQYF.

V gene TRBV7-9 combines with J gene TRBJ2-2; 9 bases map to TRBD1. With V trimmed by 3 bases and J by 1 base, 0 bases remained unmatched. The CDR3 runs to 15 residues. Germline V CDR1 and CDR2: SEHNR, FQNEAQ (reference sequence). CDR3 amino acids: CASSLGQGNTGELFF. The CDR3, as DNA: TGTGCCAGCAGCTTGGGACAGGGGAACACCGGGGAGCTGTTTTTT.

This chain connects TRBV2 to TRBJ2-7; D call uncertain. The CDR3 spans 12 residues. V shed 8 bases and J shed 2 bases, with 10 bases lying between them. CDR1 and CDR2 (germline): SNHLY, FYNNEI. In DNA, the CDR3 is TGTGCCAGCTACGGCGGCACCTACGAGCAGTACTTC. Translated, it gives CASYGGTYEQYF. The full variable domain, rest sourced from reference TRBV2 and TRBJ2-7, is EPEVTQTPSHQVTQMGQEVILRCVPISNHLYFYWYRQILGQKVEFLVSFYNNEISEKSEIFDDQFSVERPDGSNFTLKIRSTKLEDSAMYFCASYGGTYEQYFGPGTRLTVT.

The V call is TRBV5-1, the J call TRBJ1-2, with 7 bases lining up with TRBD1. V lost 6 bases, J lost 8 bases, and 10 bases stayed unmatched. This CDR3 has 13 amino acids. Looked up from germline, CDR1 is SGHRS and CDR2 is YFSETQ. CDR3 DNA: TGCGCCAGCACCCCAGGGGGAGTTAAGGGCTACACCTTC. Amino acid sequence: CASTPGGVKGYTF.

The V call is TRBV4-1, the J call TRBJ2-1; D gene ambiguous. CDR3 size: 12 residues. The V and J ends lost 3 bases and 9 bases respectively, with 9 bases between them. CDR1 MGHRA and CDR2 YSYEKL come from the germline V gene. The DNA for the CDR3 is TGCGCCAGCAGCCATGAGTCCCCTGAGCAGTTCTTC. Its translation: CASSHESPEQFF.